The clone carrying this T cell receptor beta chain was counted ten times or more. A NOSPECS grade of at least 4, a Clinical Activity Score of at least 3 and duration under 3 months were recorded in ophthalmopathy patients. The source of the sample is a study of T cells in Graves' hyperthyroidism and ophthalmopathy. V trimming: 5 bases; J trimming: 4 bases; junction bases outside the gene matches: 8. Germline CDR1 and CDR2: MNHNS and SASEGT. The CDR3 runs to 17 residues. RNA transcripts yielded amplified TCR beta CDR3 regions. An initial round of RT-PCR targeting the TCR CDR3 relied on the HTBI primer set. TCRdb independently ran MiXCR on the multiplex PCR reads; one entry per CDR3 protein. The top ten clones hold around 3.5% of a sample with around 600,000 distinct CDR3 sequences, 15% to 20% of them seen once.

The V call is TRBV6-1, the J call TRBJ2-1; 13 bases align to TRBD2. Sequencing was performed on blood. This TCR was recovered from a woman aged 35 to 49 with Graves' ophthalmopathy. The CDR3 loop reads CASSSTSGRAPYNEQFF. CDR3 nucleotide sequence: TGTGCCAGCAGTTCCACTAGCGGGAGGGCCCCTTACAATGAGCAGTTCTTC.